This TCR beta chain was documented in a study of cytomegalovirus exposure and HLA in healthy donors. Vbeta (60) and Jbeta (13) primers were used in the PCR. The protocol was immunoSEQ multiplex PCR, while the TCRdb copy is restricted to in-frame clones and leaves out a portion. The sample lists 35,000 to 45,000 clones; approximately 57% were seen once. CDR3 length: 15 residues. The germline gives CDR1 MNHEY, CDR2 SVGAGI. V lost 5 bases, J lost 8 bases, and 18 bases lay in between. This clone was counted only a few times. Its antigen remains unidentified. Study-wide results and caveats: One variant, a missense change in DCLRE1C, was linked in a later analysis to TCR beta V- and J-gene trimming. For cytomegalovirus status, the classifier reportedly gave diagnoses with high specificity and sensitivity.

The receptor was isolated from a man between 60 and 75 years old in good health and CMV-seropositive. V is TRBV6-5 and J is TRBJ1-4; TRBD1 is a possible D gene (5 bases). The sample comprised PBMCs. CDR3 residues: CASSLAGGDNEKLFF. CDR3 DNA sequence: TGTGCCAGCAGTCTCGCGGGGGGGGATAACGAAAAACTGTTTTTT.